The rows below give T cell receptor beta chains drawn from one sample of a study of blood T cell repertoires in COVID-19. Clones were read by immunoSEQ multiplex PCR, and TCRdb kept only the in-frame ones, dropping some. The sample holds around 700,000 clones, more than 80% seen once. The sequenced material came from peripheral blood. Receptors originate from a woman aged 18-30 years with acute or convalescent COVID-19. The CDR3 runs from the conserved cysteine through the conserved F or W. A D gene is named only where the DNA matches it firmly. Not every row has a clone size; where given, it reads once, few, many or a size class.

J gene | clone size | V gene | D gene | CDR3 DNA | CDR3 protein
TRBJ1-1 | NA | TRBV7-9 | TRBD1 | TGTGCCAGCAGCTTTGAAACAGGGGGCACTGAAGCTTTCTTT | CASSFETGGTEAFF
TRBJ1-5 | NA | TRBV7-9 | NA | TGTGCCAGCAGCTTATCAGGCTACAATCAGCCCCAGCATTTT | CASSLSGYNQPQHF
TRBJ1-2 | NA | TRBV13 | NA | TGTGCCAGCAGCTTAGGCAGGGAAGTTGGCTACACCTTC | CASSLGREVGYTF
TRBJ1-2 | NA | TRBV30 | NA | TGTGCCTGGAGTCCAGCCCCATTCGGGGGCTACACCTTC | CAWSPAPFGGYTF
TRBJ2-2 | NA | TRBV7-7 | NA | TGTGCCAGCAGCTTATTTGGGGGCGAAAACACCGGGGAGCTGTTTTTT | CASSLFGGENTGELFF
TRBJ2-3 | once | TRBV15 | NA | TGTGCCACCAGCAGGGGGCTGACTTGGGGCACAGATACGCAGTATTTT | CATSRGLTWGTDTQYF
TRBJ1-6 | NA | TRBV30 | NA | TGTGCCTGGAGTGCGGGAGGGTTTAATTCACCCCTCCACTTT | CAWSAGGFNSPLHF
TRBJ2-1 | once | TRBV29-1 | NA | TGCAGCGTTGAAGGAAGGCTAGCGCTTAAATCCTACAATGAGCAGTTCTTC | CSVEGRLALKSYNEQFF
TRBJ1-3 | NA | TRBV7-9 | NA | TGTGCCAGCAGCCCAGACATCGGAAACACCATATATTTT | CASSPDIGNTIYF
TRBJ2-1 | NA | TRBV4-1 | TRBD1 | TGCGCCAGCAGCCAAGAAATCGGGACAGGGGATTACAATGAGCAGTTCTTC | CASSQEIGTGDYNEQFF
TRBJ1-2 | once | TRBV12-3/TRBV12-4 | TRBD1 | TGTGCCAGCAGCTCCGACAGGGCCCGTGGCTACACCTTC | CASSSDRARGYTF
TRBJ1-2 | NA | TRBV24-1 | TRBD1 | TGTGCCACCAGTGAGGCCGACGACAGGGCGGAAGGCTACACCTTC | CATSEADDRAEGYTF
TRBJ2-1 | NA | TRBV30 | TRBD2 | TGTGCCTGTAGGGGGACTAGCGGGGTTCGGTCCTACAATGAGCAGTTCTTC | CACRGTSGVRSYNEQFF
TRBJ1-4 | NA | TRBV19 | TRBD1 | TGTGCCAGTGACACAGGGGCAACTAATGAAAAACTGTTTTTT | CASDTGATNEKLFF
TRBJ1-4 | NA | TRBV30 | TRBD1 | TGTGCCACCGGACAGGGCGAAAAACTGTTTTTT | CATGQGEKLFF
TRBJ2-7 | NA | TRBV2 | TRBD2 | TGTGCCAGCAGTGAGAGCGGGACGGAGCAGTACTTC | CASSESGTEQYF
TRBJ1-3 | NA | TRBV5-8 | TRBD1 | TGTGCCAGCGCGTACCGGGACAGGGGAAACACCATATATTTT | CASAYRDRGNTIYF
TRBJ2-1 | NA | TRBV5-4 | TRBD1 | TGTGCCAGCACCCTTCCGGACAGGCCATACAATGAGCAGTTCTTC | CASTLPDRPYNEQFF
TRBJ1-2 | once | TRBV18 | NA | TGTGCCAGCTCCCCTACAGGGAACTATGGCTACACCTTC | CASSPTGNYGYTF
TRBJ2-3 | NA | TRBV2 | TRBD2 | TGTGCCAGCCAACTCGCGGGGGGGACAGATACGCAGTATTTT | CASQLAGGTDTQYF
TRBJ1-3 | NA | TRBV6-5 | NA | TGTGCCACGGCGAGAGAGGCAGGAAACACCATATATTTT | CATAREAGNTIYF
TRBJ1-6 | NA | TRBV15 | NA | TGTGCCACCAGCAGAGACTATAACTCCTATAATTCACCCCTCCACTTT | CATSRDYNSYNSPLHF
TRBJ1-1 | NA | TRBV5-8 | TRBD1 | TGTGCCAGCAGCCCCGGGACAGCTGAGGTGGCTACTGAAGCTTTCTTT | CASSPGTAEVATEAFF
TRBJ1-5 | NA | TRBV29-1 | NA | TGCAGCGCGGGCCGGTCCGGAGAGCCCCAGCATTTT | CSAGRSGEPQHF
TRBJ1-1 | NA | TRBV6-6 | NA | TGTGCCAGCAGTTTGTCACAGGGCCCTGAAGCTTTCTTT | CASSLSQGPEAFF
TRBJ1-2 | NA | TRBV28 | TRBD1 | TGTGCCAGCAGTCAAAGGACAGGGCCCTATGGCTACACCTTC | CASSQRTGPYGYTF
TRBJ1-2 | once | TRBV25-1 | NA | TGTGCCAGTACAGGGCAGGCCTCCTATGGCTACACCTTC | CASTGQASYGYTF
TRBJ1-5 | NA | TRBV18 | NA | TGTGCCAGCTCACTCGGGGGTGGCAATCAGCCCCAGCATTTT | CASSLGGGNQPQHF
TRBJ1-1 | NA | TRBV11-1 | NA | TGTGCCACCTCAGAGGTTAACACTGAAGCTTTCTTT | CATSEVNTEAFF
TRBJ1-3 | NA | TRBV7-6 | NA | TGTGCCAGCAGCCCGGTTCCGTGGGGGCGCGCTGGAAACACCATATATTTT | CASSPVPWGRAGNTIYF
TRBJ2-4 | once | TRBV7-9 | TRBD2 | TGTGCCAGCAGCTTAGACGGGGGGGCAGCCAAAAACATTCAGTACTTC | CASSLDGGAAKNIQYF
TRBJ2-3 | once | TRBV6-1 | NA | TGTGCCAGCAGTGAACAGGGGAAGGATACGCAGTATTTT | CASSEQGKDTQYF
TRBJ1-1 | few | TRBV5-6 | NA | TGTGCCAGCAGCGCCGGGGGGCGGGACGGCTGGAACACTGAAGCTTTCTTT | CASSAGGRDGWNTEAFF
TRBJ2-7 | NA | TRBV4-1 | TRBD1 | TGCGCCAGCAGCCAGAGAGGGCCCGACAGGGTCGAATTCTACGAGCAGTACTTC | CASSQRGPDRVEFYEQYF
TRBJ2-5 | NA | TRBV25-1 | TRBD2 | TGTGCCAGCAGTGATTCTAGCGGGGGGAAGACCCAGTACTTC | CASSDSSGGKTQYF
TRBJ1-2 | once | TRBV7-2 | NA | TGTGCCAGCAGCTTAGTTCTGGGGGCGGGGGACTATGGCTACACCTTC | CASSLVLGAGDYGYTF
TRBJ1-5 | NA | TRBV9 | TRBD1 | TGTGCCAGCAGCGCAGGGGGCGCCGATCCCCAGCATTTT | CASSAGGADPQHF
TRBJ1-4 | once | TRBV7-9 | NA | TGTGCCAGCAGCTGGTACAGTCTGGGTAATGAAAAACTGTTTTTT | CASSWYSLGNEKLFF
TRBJ2-1 | once | TRBV6-5 | TRBD2 | TGTGCCAGCAGCCAGACTAGCACTGAGCAGTTCTTC | CASSQTSTEQFF
TRBJ1-4 | NA | TRBV5-1 | NA | TGCGCCAGCAGCTTGCCGGGGGATAATGAAAAACTGTTTTTT | CASSLPGDNEKLFF
TRBJ1-5 | NA | TRBV6-2/TRBV6-3 | NA | TGTGCCAGCAGTTACCGGGGAGGGTCTCAGCCCCAGCATTTT | CASSYRGGSQPQHF
TRBJ2-7 | NA | TRBV4-1 | TRBD1 | TGCGCCAGCAGCCAAGGGGTTACAGGGGGACATACTACGAGGCAGTACTTC | CASSQGVTGGHTTRQYF
TRBJ1-3 | NA | TRBV14 | TRBD1 | TGTGCCAGCAGCCAAATACAGGGGACTGGAAACACCATATATTTT | CASSQIQGTGNTIYF
TRBJ2-3 | NA | TRBV5-5 | NA | TGTGCCAGCAGCTACCCCGGGGAACCTGTGTATACGCAGTATTTT | CASSYPGEPVYTQYF
TRBJ1-2 | NA | TRBV15 | TRBD1 | TGTGCCACCAGCAGAGATCGACAGGGGGCTGGCTACACCTTC | CATSRDRQGAGYTF
TRBJ1-5 | NA | TRBV4-3 | NA | TGCGCCAGCAGCCAAGATGGGCGGGATCAGCCCCAGCATTTT | CASSQDGRDQPQHF
TRBJ2-1 | NA | TRBV5-8 | TRBD2 | TGTGCCAGCAGCGGTGGACTAGCGGGGGGGCCCCACAATGAGCAGTTCTTC | CASSGGLAGGPHNEQFF
TRBJ1-1 | NA | TRBV27 | TRBD1 | TGTGCCAGCAGTATCACAGGGGGCAACACTGAAGCTTTCTTT | CASSITGGNTEAFF
TRBJ1-1 | NA | TRBV20-1 | NA | TGCAGTGCCCCGGGGGGAGGGGAAGCTTTCTTT | CSAPGGGEAFF
TRBJ2-7 | NA | TRBV28 | TRBD2 | TGTGCCAGCAGTTTAGGACTAGAATACTCCTACGAGCAGTACTTC | CASSLGLEYSYEQYF
TRBJ2-2 | NA | TRBV20-1 | NA | TGCAGTGCTAGTCAGAATGGGGAGCTGTTTTTT | CSASQNGELFF
TRBJ1-6 | once | TRBV3-1/TRBV3-2 | NA | TGTGCCAGCAGCCAGGACAGACAGGCCTCCTCCTATAATTCACCCCTCCACTTT | CASSQDRQASSYNSPLHF
TRBJ2-1 | NA | TRBV2 | TRBD1 | TGTGCCAGCAGGAGACAGGGGGAAGAGCAGTTCTTC | CASRRQGEEQFF
TRBJ1-2 | NA | TRBV4-1 | NA | TGCGCCAGCAGCTTGACAGGCACATATGGCTACACCTTC | CASSLTGTYGYTF
TRBJ1-2 | few | TRBV5-6 | NA | TGTGCCAGCAGCCGAACAGAGACCTATGGCTACACCTTC | CASSRTETYGYTF